This T cell receptor beta chain comes out of a study of cytomegalovirus exposure and HLA in healthy donors. Clones were sequenced by immunoSEQ multiplex PCR, and TCRdb holds only the in-frame ones, with some missing. The sample yields approximately 220,000 clones, about 93% seen once. The V gene lost 6 bases and the J gene lost 5 bases, with 13 bases spanning the gap. Germline values: CDR1 SGHTA, CDR2 FQGTGA. The CDR3 is made up of 13 amino acids. Material: PBMCs. The origin of this receptor is a woman between 18 and 30 years old in good health and CMV-seronegative. The chain carries TRBV7-3 and TRBJ1-1; TRBD1 might be the D (6 bases). The CDR3 DNA reads TGTGCCAGCAGTGATACGGGACATACTGAAGCTTTCTTT. This translates into CASSDTGHTEAFF.